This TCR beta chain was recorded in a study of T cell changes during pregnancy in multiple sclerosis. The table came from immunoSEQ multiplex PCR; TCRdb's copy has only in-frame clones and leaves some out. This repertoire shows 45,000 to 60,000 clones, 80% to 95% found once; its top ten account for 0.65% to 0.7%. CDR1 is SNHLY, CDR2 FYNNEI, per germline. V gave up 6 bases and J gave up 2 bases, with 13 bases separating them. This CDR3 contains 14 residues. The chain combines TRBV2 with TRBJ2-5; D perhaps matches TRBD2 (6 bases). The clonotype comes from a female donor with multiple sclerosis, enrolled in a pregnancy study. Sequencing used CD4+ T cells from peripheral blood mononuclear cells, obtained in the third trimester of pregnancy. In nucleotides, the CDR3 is TGTGCCAGCAGGATTCCGGGACTTCAAGAGACCCAGTACTTC. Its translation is CASRIPGLQETQYF. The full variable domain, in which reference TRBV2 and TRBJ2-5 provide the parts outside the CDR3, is EPEVTQTPSHQVTQMGQEVILRCVPISNHLYFYWYRQILGQKVEFLVSFYNNEISEKSEIFDDQFSVERPDGSNFTLKIRSTKLEDSAMYFCASRIPGLQETQYFGPGTRLLVL.